This T cell receptor (beta chain) was obtained from a study of cytomegalovirus exposure and HLA in healthy donors. PCR involved 60 Vbeta and 13 Jbeta primers. Source study methods: Later analysis identified tens of millions of unique TCR beta chains, 10 million to 12 million shared. The table came from immunoSEQ multiplex PCR; TCRdb's copy has only in-frame clones and leaves some out. V and J calls and clone size are given by that table; D and trimming were obtained from the DNA. The sample lists 95,000 to 110,000 clones; about 9.4% were seen once. The CDR3 is made up of 16 amino acids. Germline assignment: CDR1 SGHNT and CDR2 YYREEE (reference sequence). V lost 2 bases, J lost 4 bases, and 9 bases stayed unmatched.

Sequenced input: PBMCs. The clonotype was recovered from a man in his forties in good health and CMV-seropositive. The chain uses TRBV5-4 and TRBJ1-2; TRBD1 aligns across 9 bases. The CDR3 here is CASSFQQGAYGYGYTF. CDR3 bases: TGTGCCAGCAGCTTTCAACAGGGGGCCTACGGCTATGGCTACACCTTC.